The 32 T cell receptor beta chains listed next were all sequenced from one sample in a study of technical replicates of blood from several donors. Generated by immunoSEQ multiplex PCR, the TCRdb table keeps only in-frame clones and is missing some. The sample holds roughly 13,000 clones; 84% are singletons and the top ten take about 11%. The specimen sequenced was PBMCs. The receptors shown here come from a human donor in good health.

The CDR3 nucleotides read TGTGCCAGCAGTGCAAACAGGCGTAATGAAAAACTGTTTTTT. Translation: CASSANRRNEKLFF. The rearrangement joins TRBV2 to TRBJ1-4, with D tentatively TRBD1 (5 bases). This CDR3 has 14 residues. Trimming cost V 4 bases and J 4 bases, with 10 bases left between them. Germline-derived CDR1 and CDR2 are SNHLY and FYNNEI.

The chain recombines TRBV6-5 with TRBJ1-1; D may be TRBD1 (6 bases). Germline values: CDR1 MNHEY, CDR2 SVGAGI. The V gene lost 0 bases and the J gene lost 10 bases, with 12 bases spanning the gap. This CDR3 region has 13 residues. CDR3 coding DNA: TGTGCCAGCAGTTACTCGGAGGGGGGGGGAGCTTTCTTT. Encoded protein: CASSYSEGGGAFF.

This chain connects TRBV10-3 to TRBJ2-5; 8 bases align to TRBD1. The CDR3 is made up of 15 amino acids. The V segment lost 4 bases and the J segment 5 bases; nucleotides outside the gene matches: 9. The germline V gene encodes CDR1 ENHRY and CDR2 SYGVKD. The CDR3 nucleotides read TGTGCCATCAGTGGGCCTACAGGGGGAACGGAGACCCAGTACTTC. Residues: CAISGPTGGTETQYF.

This sequence joins TRBV27 and TRBJ2-7; 12 positions agree with TRBD2. V trimming: 4 bases; J trimming: 3 bases; junction bases outside the gene matches: 4. Per germline, CDR1 MNHEY and CDR2 SMNVEV (reference sequence). CDR3 length: 15 amino acids. CDR3 sequence reads: CASSSTSGSIYEQYF. CDR3 bases: TGTGCCAGCAGTTCGACTAGCGGGAGTATCTACGAGCAGTACTTC.

In this sample, this clone turned up once. The gene calls are TRBV6-6 and TRBJ2-3; 8 bases fit TRBD1. V lost 3 bases, J lost 1 base, and 3 bases stayed unmatched. This CDR3 is 15 amino acids long. Germline CDR1 is MNHNY and CDR2 is SVGAGI (reference sequence). This CDR3 reads CASSYDRGGTDTQYF. The CDR3 DNA is TGTGCCAGCAGTTATGACAGGGGAGGCACAGATACGCAGTATTTT.

The V and J genes are TRBV18 and TRBJ2-1; tentative D call: TRBD1 (6 bases). Trimming pared 6 bases from V and 4 bases from J, leaving 16 bases between. Germline CDR1 is KGHSH and CDR2 is LQKENI. This CDR3 contains 15 residues. The CDR3 sequence is CASSRNQGTYNEQFF. The CDR3 DNA follows: TGTGCCAGCTCCCGCAATCAGGGGACGTACAATGAGCAGTTCTTC.

This clone has only one observation. The chain has TRBV27 and TRBJ2-7; D possibly corresponds to TRBD2 (6 bases). V lost 8 bases to trimming and J lost 4 bases, with 15 bases between them. The length of the CDR3 is 13 residues. Germline V gives CDR1 MNHEY, CDR2 SMNVEV (reference sequence). The CDR3 sequence: CASAPSGGYEQYF. The CDR3 DNA reads TGTGCCAGCGCTCCTAGTGGGGGGTACGAGCAGTACTTC.

This chain connects TRBV19 to TRBJ1-2; 7 bases agree with TRBD1. Germline-derived CDR1 and CDR2 are LNHDA and SQIVND (reference sequence). The CDR3 length is 15 residues. Unmatched junction bases numbered 16, after V lost 7 bases and J lost 8 bases. CDR3: CASTTSGQANLGYTF. The CDR3 DNA sequence: TGTGCCAGTACTACTTCCGGACAGGCTAATCTGGGCTACACCTTC.

This sequence joins TRBV9 and TRBJ2-1, with D possibly being TRBD2 (6 bases). The length of the CDR3 is 13 residues. V was clipped by 3 bases and J by 9 bases, with 13 bases between them. Germline V lookup: CDR1 SGDLS, CDR2 YYNGEE. CDR3 in DNA: TGTGCCAGCAGCGCCGGGACTGGGGGTGAGCAGTTCTTC. Translation gives CASSAGTGGEQFF.

J is TRBJ2-7 and V is TRBV6-1; the D gene is possibly TRBD1 (6 bases). The CDR3 runs to 14 residues. V was clipped by 2 bases and J by 5 bases, with 13 bases between them. CDR1 MNHNS and CDR2 SASEGT come from the germline V gene. CDR3 DNA: TGTGCCAGCAGTGAAATCGGGACAAATGACGAGCAGTACTTC. Protein product: CASSEIGTNDEQYF.

The chain joins TRBV18 to TRBJ2-3; D possibly corresponds to TRBD1 (5 bases). The germline CDR1 and CDR2 sequences are KGHSH and LQKENI. The germline V and J ends were trimmed by 4 bases and 3 bases, with 11 bases remaining between them. CDR3 length: 14 amino acids. As DNA, the CDR3 is TGTGCCAGCTCACACGAACAGGTTACAGATACGCAGTATTTT. Protein sequence: CASSHEQVTDTQYF.

The chain has TRBV5-1 and TRBJ2-7, with TRBD1 matching 8 bases. The CDR3 is 14 amino acids. Germline-derived CDR1 and CDR2 are SGHRS and YFSETQ. V was clipped by 4 bases and J by 5 bases; unmatched bases: 8. The CDR3 coding sequence is TGCGCCAGCAGCCACGGACAGGGAGTCCACGAGCAGTACTTC. As protein: CASSHGQGVHEQYF. Looking up the rest from reference TRBV5-1 and TRBJ2-7 gives the full variable domain: KAGVTQTPRYLIKTRGQQVTLSCSPISGHRSVSWYQQTPGQGLQFLFEYFSETQRNKGNFPGRFSGRQFSNSRSEMNVSTLELGDSALYLCASSHGQGVHEQYFGPGTRLTVT.

A few counts support this clone. The CDR3 reads CASKGDSGYNEQFF. The CDR3 bases are TGTGCCAGCAAAGGCGATAGCGGATATAATGAGCAGTTCTTC. J is TRBJ2-1 and V is TRBV6-1; the D gene is possibly TRBD2 (6 bases). Germline assignment: CDR1 MNHNS and CDR2 SASEGT. The CDR3 covers 14 residues. Trimming removed 7 bases at V and 7 bases at J, with 17 bases between.

The chain is built from TRBV25-1 and TRBJ2-5, with 8 nucleotides matching TRBD1. The CDR3 covers 15 residues. Unmatched junction bases numbered 5, after V lost 3 bases and J lost 2 bases. Germline lookup yields CDR1 MGHDK and CDR2 SYGVNS. In DNA form, the CDR3 reads TGTGCCAGCAGTGATCCCGGACAGGGTCAAGAGACCCAGTACTTC. Its translation is CASSDPGQGQETQYF.

The chain is built from TRBV7-2 and TRBJ2-1; TRBD1 matches 12 bases. The CDR3 consists of 17 residues. Trimming at V came to 5 bases and at J to 0 bases, leaving 5 bases not matched to a gene. Germline V gives CDR1 SGHTA, CDR2 FQGNSA. The chain's CDR3 is CASSLGTGGFSYNEQFF. For the CDR3, the DNA is TGTGCCAGCAGCCTGGGGACAGGGGGCTTCTCCTACAATGAGCAGTTCTTC.

This rearrangement joins TRBV6-6 to TRBJ2-3; possibly TRBD2 for D (5 bases). In germline, CDR1 is MNHNY, CDR2 SVGAGI (reference sequence). The CDR3 length is 13 residues. Trimming took 7 bases from V and 5 from J, leaving 13 bases between them. CDR3 residues: CASTSIGGDTQYF. As DNA, the CDR3 is TGTGCCAGCACGAGTATTGGAGGAGATACGCAGTATTTT.

J is TRBJ2-7 and V is TRBV30, with D perhaps matching TRBD2 (5 bases). The CDR3 contains 11 residues. V gave up 5 bases and J gave up 3 bases, with 8 bases separating them. The V gene's germline CDR1 is GTSNPN and CDR2 SVGIG (reference sequence). The CDR3: CAWPGIYEQYF. In nucleotides, the CDR3 is TGTGCCTGGCCGGGAATCTACGAGCAGTACTTC.

This clone has a single count. The chain recombines TRBV7-9 with TRBJ2-7; D is possibly TRBD1 (7 bases). The CDR3 has 18 amino acids. The V end was cut by 3 bases, the J end by 0 bases, with 21 bases between. Germline loops: CDR1 SEHNR, CDR2 FQNEAQ (reference sequence). The CDR3: CASSLGGTDPQSSYEQYF. CDR3 in DNA: TGTGCCAGCAGCTTGGGCGGGACAGACCCTCAAAGCTCCTACGAGCAGTACTTC.

V usage is TRBV7-2 and J usage is TRBJ2-5; the D gene is possibly TRBD1 (5 bases). The germline V gene has CDR1 SGHTA and CDR2 FQGNSA. V was pared by 5 bases and J by 5 bases, with 15 bases between. This CDR3 spans 14 amino acids. CDR3 bases: TGTGCCAGCAGCCCTTCGGACACCGGGGAGACCCAGTACTTC. Its protein is CASSPSDTGETQYF.

The V call is TRBV5-1, the J call TRBJ2-7, with TRBD2 matching 12 bases. Looked up from germline, CDR1 is SGHRS and CDR2 is YFSETQ. V shed 0 bases, J shed 5 bases, and the junction held 12 bases outside the gene matches. The CDR3 loop spans 18 amino acids. The CDR3 sequence: CASSLEGGRTSGTNEQYF. In DNA form, the CDR3 reads TGCGCCAGCAGCTTGGAGGGAGGTAGGACTAGCGGGACAAACGAGCAGTACTTC.

The chain uses TRBV7-3 and TRBJ2-7, with TRBD2 matching 10 bases. This CDR3 contains 17 residues. V dropped 5 bases and J dropped 4; count of bases not matched to a gene: 14. The germline V gene encodes CDR1 SGHTA and CDR2 FQGTGA. CDR3 bases: TGTGCCAGCAGCCCGACCGGGACTAGCGTCCCACCTTACGAGCAGTACTTC. This encodes CASSPTGTSVPPYEQYF.

This clone was seen a handful of times. This chain joins TRBV2 and TRBJ1-1; the D is unclear. Germline CDR1 reads SNHLY; CDR2 reads FYNNEI. This CDR3 contains 14 residues. Trimming removed 6 bases at V and 0 bases at J, with 11 bases between. CDR3 in amino acids: CASRGDKLNTEAFF. The CDR3 DNA reads TGTGCCAGCAGGGGAGACAAGCTGAACACTGAAGCTTTCTTT.

J is TRBJ2-1 and V is TRBV11-2, with 8 bases identical to TRBD2. Germline CDR1 is SGHAT and CDR2 is FQNNGV. The J segment lost 3 bases and the V segment lost 10 bases, leaving 5 bases of the junction unmatched. CDR3 size: 13 residues. CDR3 region: CANPTSGYNEQFF. The CDR3 DNA reads TGTGCCAACCCAACTAGCGGCTACAATGAGCAGTTCTTC.

This chain joins TRBV2 and TRBJ2-1; the match to TRBD1 covers 11 bases. The junction had 3 bases not matched to a gene; V was cut back by 2 bases and J by 9 bases. CDR3 size: 14 residues. Germline loops: CDR1 SNHLY, CDR2 FYNNEI. CDR3 residues: CASSERGQGGEQFF. CDR3 in DNA: TGTGCCAGCAGTGAAAGGGGACAGGGGGGTGAGCAGTTCTTC.

The chain combines TRBV7-9 with TRBJ2-1; 16 nucleotides line up with TRBD2. The CDR3 is 17 amino acids. Germline V gene data show CDR1 as SEHNR and CDR2 as FQNEAQ (reference sequence). V was clipped by 5 bases and J by 3 bases; unmatched bases: 4. The CDR3 nucleotides read TGTGCCAGCAGCCAGGGACTAGCGGGAGGGGGCTACAATGAGCAGTTCTTC. Residues: CASSQGLAGGGYNEQFF.

The chain joins TRBV5-4 to TRBJ2-3; maybe TRBD2 (6 bases). Trimming stripped 1 base from V and 1 base from J, with 13 bases between. The CDR3 is 16 residues long. Looked up from germline, CDR1 is SGHNT and CDR2 is YYREEE (reference sequence). The CDR3 here is CASSLTTGGGTDTQYF. The CDR3 nucleotides read TGTGCCAGCAGCTTGACGACCGGGGGAGGCACAGATACGCAGTATTTT.

The chain couples TRBV30 to TRBJ2-2; D may be TRBD2 (5 bases). CDR3 length equals 11 residues. With 5 bases removed from V and 7 bases from J, the gap between germline ends came to 8 bases. Germline V gene lookup returns CDR1 GTSNPN and CDR2 SVGIG (reference sequence). CDR3 nucleotide sequence: TGTGCCTGGTCGAGGGTCGGGGAGCTGTTTTTT. As protein: CAWSRVGELFF.

The V and J genes are TRBV28 and TRBJ1-2, with TRBD1 identical over 10 bases. The J segment lost 8 bases and the V segment lost 7 bases, leaving 13 bases of the junction unmatched. This CDR3 spans 15 amino acids. CDR1 MDHEN and CDR2 SYDVKM come from the germline V gene. CDR3 coding DNA: TGTGCCAGCAACGCGGCCGGGACAGGGGTTATCGGCTACACCTTC. Its translation: CASNAAGTGVIGYTF.

In DNA, the CDR3 is TGTGCCAGCAGCTTAGCCCCAGGACAGGGGGCCTACGAGCAGTACTTC. Its translation is CASSLAPGQGAYEQYF. This chain uses TRBV7-2 with TRBJ2-7; TRBD1 agrees at 10 bases. This CDR3 spans 16 amino acids. Germline loops: CDR1 SGHTA, CDR2 FQGNSA. The ends lost 0 bases at V and 2 bases at J; junction bases unmatched: 4.

This chain links TRBV18 with TRBJ2-2; 7 bases line up with TRBD2. The germline V gene encodes CDR1 KGHSH and CDR2 LQKENI. The CDR3 covers 14 residues. V lost 4 bases to trimming and J lost 5 bases; unmatched junction nucleotides: 4. The CDR3 DNA reads as TGTGCCAGCTCACGGCGGGAGTATACCGGGGAGCTGTTTTTT. Translated, it gives CASSRREYTGELFF.

The rearrangement joins TRBV6-6 to TRBJ2-4, with D maybe TRBD1 (6 bases). V dropped 2 bases and J dropped 0 bases, with 11 bases sitting between them. The CDR3 covers 16 residues. Per germline, CDR1 MNHNY and CDR2 SVGAGI (reference sequence). The CDR3 sequence is CASSYGAGVAKNIQYF. The CDR3 DNA follows: TGTGCCAGCAGTTACGGGGCAGGGGTAGCCAAAAACATTCAGTACTTC.

The chain carries TRBV21-1 and TRBJ2-7; the table's D call, TRBD2, was not checked against the DNA. TRBV21-1 is a listed pseudogene. This CDR3 has 16 residues. The CDR3 nucleotides read TGTGCCAGCAGCAAAGGAGGGACTAGCGGGAGCTACGAGCAGTACTTC. It yields the protein CASSKGGTSGSYEQYF.